A single sample is the source of the 5 T cell receptor beta chains below, sequenced in a study of cytomegalovirus exposure and HLA in healthy donors. Primers: 60 Vbeta forward and 13 Jbeta reverse. TCRdb's table, derived via immunoSEQ multiplex PCR, lists solely in-frame clones and lacks some. Among about 86,000 clones listed, about 70% were seen once. Sequencing used PBMCs. All receptors derive from a man aged 55 to 69 in good health and CMV-seronegative.

This chain uses TRBV4-3 with TRBJ1-4; perhaps TRBD1 as D (6 bases). CDR3 size: 17 residues. The V gene lost 2 bases and the J gene lost 6 bases, with 19 bases spanning the gap. Germline V lookup: CDR1 LGHNA, CDR2 YSLEER. The CDR3 region is CASSQIGTGTPDEKLFF. The DNA for the CDR3 is TGCGCCAGCAGCCAAATAGGAACCGGGACACCCGATGAAAAACTGTTTTTT.

The chain joins TRBV19 to TRBJ1-5, with TRBD1 identical over 8 bases. The germline V gene has CDR1 LNHDA and CDR2 SQIVND (reference sequence). Unmatched junction bases numbered 4, after V lost 5 bases and J lost 4 bases. The CDR3 length is 14 residues. CDR3 loop: CASSQDRDNQPQHF. As DNA, the CDR3 is TGTGCCAGTAGTCAGGACAGGGATAATCAGCCCCAGCATTTT.

The rearrangement links TRBV30 to TRBJ1-1, with 9 bases identical to TRBD1. Losses at the gene ends were 4 bases for V and 4 bases for J; bases not matched to a gene: 7. Germline values: CDR1 GTSNPN, CDR2 SVGIG (reference sequence). The CDR3 has 14 residues. This CDR3 is CAWIGDRAGTEAFF. For the CDR3, the DNA is TGTGCCTGGATTGGGGACAGGGCGGGCACTGAAGCTTTCTTT.

This rearrangement joins TRBV6-5 to TRBJ2-3; TRBD2 matches 7 bases. The junction had 10 bases not matched to a gene; V was cut back by 5 bases and J by 5 bases. Germline assignment: CDR1 MNHEY and CDR2 SVGAGI. The CDR3 spans 15 residues. The CDR3 DNA reads as TGTGCCAGCAGTACGTGGGAGGGCCAGAAAGATACGCAGTATTTT. This gives the protein CASSTWEGQKDTQYF.

This clone was recorded a few times. The chain carries TRBV19 and TRBJ2-5; no firm D call. Germline loops: CDR1 LNHDA, CDR2 SQIVND (reference sequence). The CDR3 is made up of 12 amino acids. Trimming pared 9 bases from V and 9 bases from J, leaving 17 bases between. CDR3 residues: CASKSQEGPQYF. The DNA of the CDR3 is TGTGCCAGCAAATCGCAGGAAGGCCCCCAGTACTTC.